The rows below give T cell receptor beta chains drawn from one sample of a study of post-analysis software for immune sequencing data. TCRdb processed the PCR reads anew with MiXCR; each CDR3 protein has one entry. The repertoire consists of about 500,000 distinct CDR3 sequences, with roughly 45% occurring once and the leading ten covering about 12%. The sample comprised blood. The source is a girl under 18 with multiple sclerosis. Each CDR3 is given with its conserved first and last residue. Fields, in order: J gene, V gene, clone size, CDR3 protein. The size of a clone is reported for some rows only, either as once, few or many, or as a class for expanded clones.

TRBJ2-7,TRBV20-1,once,CSARDLRLAVYEQYF
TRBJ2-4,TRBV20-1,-,CSAHETSTSKNIQYF
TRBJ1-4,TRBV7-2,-,CASSLAGDEKLFF
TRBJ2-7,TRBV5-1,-,CASNMDPSVSYEQYF
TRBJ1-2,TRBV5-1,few,CASSSDRGSDGYTF
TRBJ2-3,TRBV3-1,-,CASTKKTGTEFTDTQYF
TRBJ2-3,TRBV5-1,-,CVSSPDRGPAPSTDTQYF
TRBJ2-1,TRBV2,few,CASSEISGTDEQFF
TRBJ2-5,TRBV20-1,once,CSAFPSTGTGEVQYF
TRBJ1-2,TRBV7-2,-,CASSSAGQLRGYTF
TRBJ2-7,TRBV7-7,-,CASSPSRDPRAEQYF
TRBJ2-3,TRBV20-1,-,CSARLRQLGLSPSTDTQYF
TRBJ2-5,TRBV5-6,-,CASSLGNAGRWYNEQYF
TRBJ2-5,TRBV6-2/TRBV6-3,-,CASSHLRALIRAGQETQYF
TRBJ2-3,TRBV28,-,CASSLSFFRGPDTQYF
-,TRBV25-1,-,CASSATGTGEGYEQYF
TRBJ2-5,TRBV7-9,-,CASSLSQGLETQYF
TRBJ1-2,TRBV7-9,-,CASREAIVYGYTF
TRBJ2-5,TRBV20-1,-,CSAREGGIQGETKYF
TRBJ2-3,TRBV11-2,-,CASSLDRGSTDTQYF
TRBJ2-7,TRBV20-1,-,CSAPRRQDSYEQYF
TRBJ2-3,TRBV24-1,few,CATSDLAGVGTDTQYF
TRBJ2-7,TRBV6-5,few,CASTRDPYYEQYF
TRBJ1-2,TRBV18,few,CASSPGQTYGYTF
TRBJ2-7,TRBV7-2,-,CASTRTSGTYERYF
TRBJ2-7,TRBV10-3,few,CAISDSGTSYEQYF
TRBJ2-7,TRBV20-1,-,CSARDRVPYEQYF
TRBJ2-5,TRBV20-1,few,CSAKGTGKETQYF
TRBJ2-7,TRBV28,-,CASRALRTPYEQYF
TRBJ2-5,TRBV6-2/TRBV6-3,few,CASRDDRGKYQETQYF
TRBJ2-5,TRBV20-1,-,CSASGWRLETQYF
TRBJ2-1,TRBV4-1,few,CASSQVTSGTREQFF
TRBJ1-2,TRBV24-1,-,CATSGGGTKGTGYTF
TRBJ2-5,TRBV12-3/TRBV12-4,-,CASSLRDQETQYF
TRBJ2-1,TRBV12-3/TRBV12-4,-,CASSSVGGGLLHNEQFF
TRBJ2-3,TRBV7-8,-,CTGSLVTPDTQYF
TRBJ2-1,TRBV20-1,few,CSTLGTSGDEQFF
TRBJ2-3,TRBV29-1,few,CSVETLGLAGADTQYF
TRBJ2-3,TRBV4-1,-,CASSQWRADTQYF
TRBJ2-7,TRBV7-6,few,CASSPRLAESSYEQYF
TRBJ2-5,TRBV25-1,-,CASSEPGAAGETQYF
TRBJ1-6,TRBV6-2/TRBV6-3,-,CASSWVTGGSSPLHF
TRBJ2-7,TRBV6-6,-,CASSSQREGSGEQYF
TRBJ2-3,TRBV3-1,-,CASSQVPSRGREGPDTQYF
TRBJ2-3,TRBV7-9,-,CASSLLSPIWTDTQYF
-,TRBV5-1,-,CASSLEGGDEQYF